Listed below are T cell receptor beta chains from one sample, sequenced in a study of T cell changes during pregnancy in multiple sclerosis. Sequencing was performed with immunoSEQ multiplex PCR; in TCRdb, only in-frame clones are kept and a portion is missing. The profile shows tens of thousands of clones, approximately 90% of them singletons. The source material was peripheral blood, sampled before pregnancy. These receptors were obtained from a female donor with multiple sclerosis, enrolled in a pregnancy study. Both conserved end residues are part of each CDR3. Fields, in order: CDR3 length, V gene, CDR3 protein.

cdr3_length: 13
v_call: TRBV7-2
cdr3_aa: CASSLELAGQWYF

cdr3_length: 14
v_call: TRBV6-1
cdr3_aa: CASRHQGAGNTIYF

cdr3_length: 14
v_call: TRBV13
cdr3_aa: CVSSRDNGKSPLHF

cdr3_length: 16
v_call: TRBV2
cdr3_aa: CASSWDISSGANVLTF

cdr3_length: 18
v_call: TRBV5-5
cdr3_aa: CASAAPLRGGKRGNTIYF

cdr3_length: 15
v_call: TRBV5-6
cdr3_aa: CASRAGQVILETQYF

cdr3_length: 15
v_call: TRBV2
cdr3_aa: CASSEGRGAPNEQFF

cdr3_length: 13
v_call: TRBV18
cdr3_aa: CASSDRGLYEQYF

cdr3_length: 15
v_call: TRBV4-1
cdr3_aa: CASSQVEGSGYGYTF

cdr3_length: 15
v_call: TRBV9
cdr3_aa: CASSVGGTADYGYTF

cdr3_length: 15
v_call: TRBV5-6
cdr3_aa: CASSASDRGHGEQFF

cdr3_length: 12
v_call: TRBV7-2
cdr3_aa: CASSLSTLEQYF

cdr3_length: 16
v_call: TRBV6-4
cdr3_aa: CASSQGTSGSTDTQYF

cdr3_length: 17
v_call: TRBV5-1
cdr3_aa: CASSLVYRGVGANVLTF

cdr3_length: 14
v_call: TRBV10-2
cdr3_aa: CASRSDREQETQYF

cdr3_length: 16
v_call: TRBV6-5
cdr3_aa: CASSYSRGLAKNIQYF

cdr3_length: 17
v_call: TRBV9
cdr3_aa: CASSGRDIQTPNYGYTF

cdr3_length: 14
v_call: TRBV12-5
cdr3_aa: CASGPAGAAGELFF

cdr3_length: 14
v_call: TRBV5-4
cdr3_aa: CASSSGAGQETQYF

cdr3_length: 12
v_call: TRBV5-5
cdr3_aa: CASSFSGYEAFF

cdr3_length: 16
v_call: TRBV2
cdr3_aa: CASSEGHGGKADTQYF

cdr3_length: 13
v_call: TRBV4-1
cdr3_aa: CASSQEGAEGYTF

cdr3_length: 15
v_call: TRBV14
cdr3_aa: CASSKGTGPSEKLFF

cdr3_length: 13
v_call: TRBV7-2
cdr3_aa: CASIRQGYYGYTF

cdr3_length: 15
v_call: TRBV19
cdr3_aa: CASSPQDRLNQPQHF

cdr3_length: 15
v_call: TRBV4-1
cdr3_aa: CASSQGTGEGYEQYF

cdr3_length: 15
v_call: TRBV27
cdr3_aa: CASSPTSGQTYEQYF

cdr3_length: 16
v_call: TRBV6-6
cdr3_aa: CASSYEGQGFGNTIYF

cdr3_length: 12
v_call: TRBV19
cdr3_aa: CASNHRGGEQFF

cdr3_length: 13
v_call: TRBV5-1
cdr3_aa: CASRPGPQETQYF

cdr3_length: 17
v_call: TRBV4-2
cdr3_aa: CASSQGGTGGSYNEQFF

cdr3_length: 11
v_call: TRBV27
cdr3_aa: CASSLSGEQYF

cdr3_length: 15
v_call: TRBV7-8
cdr3_aa: CASSLVGGDDQPQHF

cdr3_length: 18
v_call: TRBV25-1
cdr3_aa: CASSEYFRTGNSSDGYTF